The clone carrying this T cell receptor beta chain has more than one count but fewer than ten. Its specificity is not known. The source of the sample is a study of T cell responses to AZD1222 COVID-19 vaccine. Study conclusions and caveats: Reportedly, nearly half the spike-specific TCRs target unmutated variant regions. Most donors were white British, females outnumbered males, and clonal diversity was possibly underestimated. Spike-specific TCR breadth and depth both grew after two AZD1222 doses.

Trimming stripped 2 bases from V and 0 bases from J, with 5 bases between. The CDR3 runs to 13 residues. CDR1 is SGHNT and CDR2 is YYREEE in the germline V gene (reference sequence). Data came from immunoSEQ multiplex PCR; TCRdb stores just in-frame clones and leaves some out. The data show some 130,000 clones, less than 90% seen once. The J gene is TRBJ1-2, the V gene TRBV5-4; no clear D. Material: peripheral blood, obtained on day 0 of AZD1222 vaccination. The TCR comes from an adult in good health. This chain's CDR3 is CASSFDTNYGYTF. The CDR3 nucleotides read TGTGCCAGCAGCTTTGACACTAACTATGGCTACACCTTC.